This paragraph covers one T cell receptor beta chain sequence. Its antigen is as yet unknown. Unique molecular identifiers tagged the TCR beta cDNA libraries. Input amounts of roughly 1 to 10 million T cells were used. These gave roughly 0.5 million cDNA molecules, so each molecule approximated one T cell. TCRdb ran MiXCR on the PCR reads and lists one entry per CDR3 protein. The table has about 260,000 distinct CDR3 sequences, roughly a third seen once. Germline V gene sequence: CDR1 SGHRS, CDR2 YFSETQ. The CDR3 totals 15 residues. The germline V and J ends were trimmed by 0 bases and 2 bases, with 10 bases remaining between them. This entry belongs to a study of post-analysis software for immune sequencing data. Study-level background: The courses of disease that were included comprised relapsing-remitting, secondary progressive and progressive-relapsing multiple sclerosis. Broader study findings: TRBV5-6, TRBV5-1 and TRBV20-1 were among 4 or 5 TRBV segments more frequent in patients than controls. Strong co-clustering by F measure was evident for samples that had been prepared in the same batch. Significantly decreased normalized Chao1 diversity was recorded for multiple sclerosis patients relative to controls.

The source of this sequence is a girl aged 10-17 years with multiple sclerosis. The specimen was blood. This chain joins TRBV5-1 and TRBJ2-3; D remains unclear. CDR3 sequence: CASSLAQASTDTQYF. CDR3 bases: TGCGCCAGCAGCTTGGCTCAGGCTTCCACAGATACGCAGTATTTT.